This T cell receptor (beta chain) was recorded in a study of blood T cell repertoires in COVID-19. TCRdb's copy holds only in-frame clones and misses some; the assay was immunoSEQ multiplex PCR. The table includes 200,000 to 250,000 clones, roughly 80% detected once. The CDR3 spans 15 residues. V shed 2 bases, J shed 8 bases, and the junction held 9 bases outside the gene matches. CDR1 and CDR2 (germline): GTSNPN, SVGIG (reference sequence). The clonotype was recovered from a woman aged 60-75 years with acute or convalescent COVID-19. The chain employs TRBV30 and TRBJ1-6; 7 bases align to TRBD1. The specimen was peripheral blood. The CDR3 bases are TGTGCCTGGAGTACCTTGACAGGGTACGATTCACCCCTCCACTTT. This gives the protein CAWSTLTGYDSPLHF.